The 32 T cell receptor beta chains in this list originate from one sample, sequenced in a study of blood T cell repertoires in COVID-19. This table comes from immunoSEQ multiplex PCR, and its TCRdb copy is limited to in-frame clones, with some not included. The sample contains 85,000 or so clones, 65% to 90% of which appear only once. The sequencing sample was made of peripheral blood. These receptors were taken from a man aged 80 or over with acute or convalescent COVID-19.

This chain connects TRBV7-2 to TRBJ2-3; a possible D gene is TRBD1 (5 bases). The V and J ends lost 1 base and 0 bases respectively, with 8 bases between them. From germline, CDR1 is SGHTA and CDR2 FQGNSA. The CDR3 spans 15 residues. The CDR3 coding sequence is TGTGCCAGCAGCTTAGGGGGCACCAGCACAGATACGCAGTATTTT. Translation gives CASSLGGTSTDTQYF.

The rearrangement links TRBV7-9 to TRBJ2-7, with D possibly being TRBD2 (5 bases). V lost 7 bases, J lost 3 bases, and 16 bases lay in between. Germline lookup yields CDR1 SEHNR and CDR2 FQNEAQ (reference sequence). There are 14 residues in the CDR3. CDR3 DNA: TGTGCCAGCACCCGGGCGGGCTCGGGCTACGAGCAGTACTTC. Its translation is CASTRAGSGYEQYF.

The chain has TRBV27 and TRBJ1-6; TRBD1 is a possible D gene (6 bases). The CDR3 consists of 15 residues. Germline loops: CDR1 MNHEY, CDR2 SMNVEV (reference sequence). V lost 6 bases and J lost 8, with 17 bases in between. The CDR3 sequence: CASSPLGGRYSPLHF. The CDR3 nucleotides read TGTGCCAGCAGCCCGTTAGGGGGAAGGTATTCACCCCTCCACTTT.

This clone was observed a single time. V is TRBV6-5 and J is TRBJ1-6, with a possible D match to TRBD1 (5 bases). Germline assignment: CDR1 MNHEY and CDR2 SVGAGI. With 2 bases removed from V and 7 bases from J, the gap between germline ends came to 12 bases. This CDR3 is built from 15 residues. The CDR3 DNA follows: TGTGCCAGCAGTTACGTGCAGGGAAAAAATTCACCCCTCCACTTT. It encodes CASSYVQGKNSPLHF.

The V call is TRBV18, the J call TRBJ1-2; no firm D call. The CDR3 is 15 amino acids. Germline CDR1 KGHSH, CDR2 LQKENI. Trimming left V 2 bases short and J 0 bases short, with 10 bases between. CDR3 DNA sequence: TGTGCCAGCTCACCAAGAAACGGAGCTAACTATGGCTACACCTTC. Translation: CASSPRNGANYGYTF.

The chain links TRBV12-3 or TRBV12-4 to TRBJ1-5; D unresolved. The CDR3 runs 12 residues. With 5 bases removed from V and 5 bases from J, the gap between germline ends came to 7 bases. CDR3 DNA: TGTGCCAGCAGTGAGTTGGATCAGCCCCAGCATTTT. Its translation is CASSELDQPQHF.

V is TRBV19 and J is TRBJ1-1, with unresolved D. V shed 4 bases and J shed 7 bases, with 16 bases lying between them. The CDR3 loop spans 14 amino acids. In germline, CDR1 is LNHDA, CDR2 SQIVND (reference sequence). CDR3 in DNA: TGTGCCAGTAGTACCCTGACGATGGGCCGTGAAGCTTTCTTT. Encoded protein: CASSTLTMGREAFF.

This chain's CDR3 is CASSITANEQFF. The CDR3 bases are TGTGCCAGTAGTATCACAGCAAATGAGCAGTTCTTC. This sequence joins TRBV19 and TRBJ2-1; D is ambiguous. Germline loops: CDR1 LNHDA, CDR2 SQIVND (reference sequence). The length of the CDR3 is 12 residues. V lost 3 bases to trimming and J lost 7 bases, with 7 bases between them.

This clone has a handful of counts. The J gene is TRBJ2-1, the V gene TRBV5-4; D is perhaps TRBD1 (5 bases). This CDR3 contains 14 residues. From germline, CDR1 is SGHNT and CDR2 YYREEE (reference sequence). The CDR3 sequence: CVTSVEQGYNEQFF. CDR3 DNA: TGTGTCACAAGCGTAGAGCAGGGCTACAATGAGCAGTTCTTC.

The J gene is TRBJ1-5, the V gene TRBV30; 7 bases map to TRBD1. Losses at the gene ends were 5 bases for V and 6 bases for J; bases not matched to a gene: 7. This CDR3 has 13 residues. Per germline, CDR1 GTSNPN and CDR2 SVGIG (reference sequence). CDR3: CAWGRQGGQPQHF. The CDR3 DNA follows: TGTGCCTGGGGCAGACAGGGAGGTCAGCCCCAGCATTTT.

This clone was seen at least ten times. V usage is TRBV30 and J usage is TRBJ2-7; 7 bases match TRBD1. Germline V CDR1 and CDR2: GTSNPN, SVGIG (reference sequence). This CDR3 has 15 residues. The J segment lost 0 bases and the V segment lost 5 bases, leaving 10 bases of the junction unmatched. CDR3 nucleotide sequence: TGTGCCTGGGAGCCCAAAGGGGGCCTCTCCTACGAGCAGTACTTC. Amino acid sequence: CAWEPKGGLSYEQYF.

This chain links TRBV6-1 with TRBJ1-5; D ambiguous. This CDR3 has 12 amino acids. Between the trimmed V and J ends, which lost 6 bases and 7 bases, there was a span of 10 bases. CDR1 and CDR2 from the germline V gene are MNHNS and SASEGT. This CDR3 reads CASRQEVQPQHF. The CDR3 DNA sequence: TGTGCCAGCAGGCAGGAGGTGCAGCCCCAGCATTTT.

The chain joins TRBV9 to TRBJ2-5; TRBD1 matches 7 bases. Germline V lookup: CDR1 SGDLS, CDR2 YYNGEE. Germline trimming cut 3 bases from V and 2 bases from J; bases unmatched to any gene: 4. The CDR3 length is 14 residues. The chain's CDR3 is CASSAWTGQETQYF. For the CDR3, the DNA is TGTGCCAGCAGCGCTTGGACAGGACAAGAGACCCAGTACTTC.

This sequence joins TRBV6-2 or TRBV6-3 and TRBJ2-7; 11 bases align to TRBD2. This CDR3 has 15 residues. From germline, CDR1 is MNHEY and CDR2 SVGEGT. V gave up 4 bases and J gave up 2 bases; unmatched junction bases: 4. This CDR3 is CASSSGTSGTYEQYF. CDR3 nucleotides: TGTGCCAGCAGTTCTGGGACTAGCGGAACCTACGAGCAGTACTTC.

This clone was seen a single time. CDR3 residues: CASGFGTSGSGDTQYF. CDR3 DNA: TGTGCTAGTGGCTTCGGGACTAGCGGGAGTGGAGATACGCAGTATTTT. V usage is TRBV12-5 and J usage is TRBJ2-3; 14 bases agree with TRBD2. J lost 5 bases, V lost 6 bases, and 7 bases had no gene match. Germline V CDR1 and CDR2: LGHNT, FRNRAP. There are 16 residues in the CDR3.

CDR3 DNA sequence: TGCGCCAGCAGCTCCAACACCGGGACAGGGGCCGGAAACACCATATATTTT. Residues: CASSSNTGTGAGNTIYF. The V gene is TRBV5-1, the J gene TRBJ1-3, with 10 bases aligning to TRBD1. The V gene end was trimmed by 3 bases and the J gene end by 4 bases; junction bases not matched to a gene: 10. This CDR3 has 17 amino acids. Germline V gene data show CDR1 as SGHRS and CDR2 as YFSETQ.

V is TRBV2 and J is TRBJ2-4; TRBD2 matches at 7 bases. V shed 6 bases, J shed 0 bases, and the junction held 11 bases outside the gene matches. The germline V gene encodes CDR1 SNHLY and CDR2 FYNNEI. CDR3 length equals 17 residues. This CDR3 is CASSPLGLPLAKNIQYF. DNA of the CDR3: TGTGCCAGCAGCCCGTTGGGACTACCTCTAGCCAAAAACATTCAGTACTTC.

The genes are TRBV12-3 or TRBV12-4 and TRBJ2-3; D remains unclear. Between the trimmed V and J ends, which lost 2 bases and 6 bases, there was a span of 3 bases. The CDR3 sequence is 11 residues long. CDR3 bases: TGTGCCAGCAGTTTAAGCGATACGCAGTATTTT. It yields the protein CASSLSDTQYF.

This chain joins TRBV6-6 and TRBJ2-1; tentative D call: TRBD2 (5 bases). The germline CDR1 and CDR2 sequences are MNHNY and SVGAGI (reference sequence). With 6 bases removed from V and 8 bases from J, the gap between germline ends came to 14 bases. The CDR3 contains 13 residues. As DNA, the CDR3 is TGTGCCAGCAGCCCGGGAATCAACTATGAGCAGTTCTTC. It is translated as CASSPGINYEQFF.

The chain carries TRBV14 and TRBJ2-7; D call uncertain. Germline CDR1 SGHDN, CDR2 FVKESK. V was clipped by 1 base and J by 3 bases, with 10 bases between them. CDR3 length equals 14 residues. The CDR3 DNA follows: TGTGCCAGCAGCCAAGTAAACCGACTCTACGAGCAGTACTTC. Translating it yields CASSQVNRLYEQYF.

The rearrangement links TRBV3-1 (or the pseudogene TRBV3-2) to TRBJ1-4; 7 bases agree with TRBD1. V shed 3 bases, J shed 7 bases, and the junction held 8 bases outside the gene matches. Germline V gene sequence: CDR1 LGHDT, CDR2 YNNKEL (reference sequence). The CDR3 spans 15 residues. The CDR3 spells CASSQTTGRSEKLFF. The CDR3 DNA reads as TGTGCCAGCAGCCAGACGACAGGGCGGAGTGAAAAACTGTTTTTT.

This clone came up a few times. The rearrangement uses TRBV18 and TRBJ1-1, with TRBD1 as a possible D gene (6 bases). V was trimmed by 0 bases and J by 5 bases, leaving 16 bases between them. From germline, CDR1 is KGHSH and CDR2 LQKENI. CDR3 length: 16 residues. DNA of the CDR3: TGTGCCAGCTCACCACCGGCAGGAAGAGGGGGTACTGAAGCTTTCTTT. Amino acid sequence: CASSPPAGRGGTEAFF.

The rearrangement links TRBV10-3 to TRBJ2-5; D is unclear. Deletions cut 8 bases from V and 7 bases from J, with 11 bases between. Germline values: CDR1 ENHRY, CDR2 SYGVKD. CDR3 length: 11 amino acids. CDR3 bases: TGTGCCATCGGGCAGTATGCGACCCAGTACTTC. It yields the protein CAIGQYATQYF.

The CDR3 region is CASSGEGGPTGELFF. The DNA of the CDR3 is TGTGCCAGCAGCGGAGAAGGAGGGCCCACCGGGGAGCTGTTTTTT. J is TRBJ2-2 and V is TRBV5-5; D possibly corresponds to TRBD2 (6 bases). CDR1 and CDR2 (germline): SGHKS, YYEKEE (reference sequence). The CDR3 runs 15 residues. Trimming removed 4 bases from V and 4 bases from J, with 14 bases in between. Complete variable domain (other parts from reference TRBV5-5 and TRBJ2-2): DAGVTQSPTHLIKTRGQQVTLRCSPISGHKSVSWYQQVLGQGPQFIFQYYEKEERGRGNFPDRFSARQFPNYSSELNVNALLLGDSALYLCASSGEGGPTGELFFGEGSRLTVL.

This clone came up many times. The gene calls are TRBV5-6 and TRBJ1-1; D possibly corresponds to TRBD1 (5 bases). Trimming stripped 0 bases from V and 0 bases from J, with 15 bases between. The CDR3 loop spans 17 amino acids. The germline V gene has CDR1 SGHDT and CDR2 YYEEEE. The CDR3 region is CASSLGTGGGVNTEAFF. The CDR3 DNA reads TGTGCCAGCAGCTTGGGGACGGGCGGAGGGGTGAACACTGAAGCTTTCTTT.

This sequence joins TRBV2 and TRBJ1-4, with 9 nucleotides matching TRBD1. This CDR3 has 15 residues. Germline trimming cut 6 bases from V and 4 bases from J; bases unmatched to any gene: 6. Germline V gene data show CDR1 as SNHLY and CDR2 as FYNNEI. DNA for the CDR3: TGTGCCAGCAGCGAACAGGGGGCCGGTAATGAAAAACTGTTTTTT. This sequence encodes CASSEQGAGNEKLFF.

The CDR3 spells CASSFDRERANTGELFF. DNA for the CDR3: TGTGCCAGCAGCTTCGACAGGGAAAGAGCGAACACCGGGGAGCTGTTTTTT. The chain recombines TRBV7-3 with TRBJ2-2; 7 bases are a match to TRBD1. Germline V CDR1 and CDR2: SGHTA, FQGTGA. Losses at the gene ends were 3 bases for V and 0 bases for J; bases not matched to a gene: 7. The CDR3 has 17 amino acids.

This sequence joins TRBV6-1 and TRBJ1-3; possibly TRBD1 for D (5 bases). Germline V gene data show CDR1 as MNHNS and CDR2 as SASEGT. Trimming stripped 2 bases from V and 2 bases from J, with 19 bases between. This CDR3 is built from 18 residues. CDR3 in amino acids: CASSELKRGLSAGNTIYF. In DNA form, the CDR3 reads TGTGCCAGCAGTGAACTTAAGAGGGGACTCTCAGCTGGAAACACCATATATTTT.

The rearrangement joins TRBV21-1 to TRBJ1-1; the D call of TRBD1 is as the table states it, not checked on the DNA. TRBV21-1 is given as a pseudogene. This CDR3 is 16 amino acids long. CDR3 DNA sequence: TGTGCCAGCAGCAAACAGGGGAAAAGGGTGAACACTGAAGCTTTCTTT. It is translated as CASSKQGKRVNTEAFF.

This chain uses TRBV7-3 with TRBJ2-1; 8 nucleotides match TRBD2. The length of the CDR3 is 15 residues. Germline CDR1 and CDR2: SGHTA and FQGTGA. Germline trimming cut 3 bases from V and 3 bases from J; bases unmatched to any gene: 4. This chain's CDR3 is CASSFSLADYNEQFF. The DNA for the CDR3 is TGTGCCAGCAGCTTCTCACTAGCGGACTACAATGAGCAGTTCTTC.

The rearrangement links TRBV25-1 to TRBJ1-1; D is possibly TRBD1 (5 bases). Trimming stripped 1 base from V and 1 base from J, with 7 bases between. Germline V gives CDR1 MGHDK, CDR2 SYGVNS. The CDR3 has 14 amino acids. CDR3 sequence reads: CASSEFGQNTEAFF. The CDR3 coding sequence is TGTGCCAGCAGTGAATTTGGACAGAACACTGAAGCTTTCTTT.

Worth noting for this clone: One end of the junction varies from germline; a read error may be responsible. This CDR3 reads CASSQSGSGSIDTQYF. The CDR3 region has the DNA TGTGCCAGCAGCCAATCGGGTAGCGGGAGCATAGATACGCAGTATTTT. The chain links TRBV4-2 to TRBJ2-3; TRBD2 agrees at 9 bases. Germline V lookup: CDR1 LGHNA, CDR2 YNFKEQ. The CDR3 is made up of 16 amino acids.